This T cell receptor (beta chain) stems from a study of T-cell reconstitution after alpha-beta-depleted transplantation in children. The length of the CDR3 is 15 residues. V lost 2 bases to trimming and J lost 8 bases; unmatched junction nucleotides: 6. Germline V gene sequence: CDR1 DFQATT, CDR2 SNEGSKA (reference sequence). Preparation of the TCRbeta library involved a method that used unique molecular identifiers. Using its own MiXCR run on the PCR reads, TCRdb lists one record per CDR3 protein. Found here are under 750,000 distinct CDR3 sequences, approximately 22% of them singletons; the top ten hold approximately 14%.

This chain connects TRBV20-1 to TRBJ1-6; the match to TRBD1 covers 10 bases. The source was PBMCs, mostly from graft donor cells, collected 360 days after TCRalphabeta/CD19-depleted stem cell transplant. This receptor was identified in a boy in the first two years of life who had a stem cell transplant for acute myeloid leukemia, so the T cells may come from the graft donor. CDR3 amino acids: CSARSTGGMDSPLHF. CDR3 in DNA: TGCAGTGCTAGATCGACAGGGGGCATGGATTCACCCCTCCACTTT.